The text below deals with one TCR beta chain. The target of this receptor is not known. There are no base qualities to consult, and no much larger clone falls within one base. This entry comes from a study of cytomegalovirus exposure and HLA in healthy donors (dated by TCRdb to the late 2010s). Regarding the research as a whole: In an earlier analysis of about 560 of the donors, 250 to 300 Gb of sequence data and 90 million to 120 million unique TCR beta sequences from roughly 190 million T cells were reported. HLA typing included class I and class II loci at four-digit resolution. Donor age, sex, ethnicity and CMV serostatus were compiled alongside the repertoire data. An early release that covered some 630 HLA-typed donors contained approximately 300 gigabases of sequencing data and approximately 85 million unique TCR sequences. A later genetic analysis took genome-wide SNP genotypes for about 60% of the roughly 670 donors and used that subset as a discovery cohort. All discovery cohort repertoires had been generated using a single sequencing platform. High-throughput TCR immunosequencing, statistical association of individual TCRs with disease status, and machine learning were combined to predict cytomegalovirus infection status. In a later analysis, previously published TCR beta repertoires from some 640 donors were re-analyzed and high-resolution HLA genotyping was added so that TCR occurrence patterns could be studied. Rather than using new phenotypic data, the later analysis identified candidate immune exposures from TCR beta sequences and from how often those sequences occurred across donors. An earlier analysis of 587 of the donors used high-throughput TCR beta sequencing to judge whether each TCR beta V gene segment behaved as functional or pseudogenic. The study was designed to test whether signatures of past pathogen exposure could be identified by cataloging public T cell receptors. The number of typed donors differed by locus: roughly 629-630 for A, B, C, DRB1 and DQB1; about 520 for DQA1; around 610 for DPA1; and some 430 for DPB1. Because of strong linkage in the cohort, five DR-DQ haplotypes were treated as single units for association and clustering. The study used immunosequencing to profile the T cell repertoires of under 700 subjects and linked those repertoires to cytomegalovirus serostatus. On average, roughly 200,000 unique TCR beta nucleotide sequences were sequenced per donor among roughly 430 genotyped donors of the cohort, with around 19% of those sequences being non-productive. Along with the approximately 650-subject first cohort, a separate validation cohort of around 120 different subjects was used. The genetic ancestry cluster associated with self-reported Caucasian donors included roughly 84% of the roughly 360 genotyped donors.

The cohort comprised around 690 healthy bone marrow donors. At the time of sampling, every cohort member was nominally healthy, though immune exposures that went unrecorded were likely present. The donor tested CMV seronegative, placing the donor among the 352 seronegative members of the cohort. Every donor gave a peripheral blood sample, and the peripheral blood mononuclear cells from that sample were used for TCR beta sequencing. The Qiagen DNeasy Blood Extraction Kit was used to extract genomic DNA from the blood cell samples. Here V drops 6 bases and J drops 5 bases, and the junction holds 16 bases not matched to any gene. The CDR3 starts with the cysteine, ends with the phenylalanine, and has 16 residues. Only the CDR3 portion is preserved as DNA: 48 bases, with reading frame beginning at the first base. From the germline V gene, CDR1 is SQVTM and CDR2 is ANQGSEA. The research as a whole found: A further reported finding was that TCR beta sequences accurately predicted the HLA-A and HLA-B alleles for most subjects in the first cohort. The classifier was reported to diagnose cytomegalovirus status with high specificity and sensitivity in both the original and validation cohorts. Most CMV-associated TCR beta chains appeared to be HLA-restricted in a later analysis, and the HLA associations seemed to be driven largely by CMV exposure. In a later analysis, HLA-associated TCR beta chains showed more clonal expansion and lower generation probabilities than non-associated chains that were equally common. Because HLA typing was unavailable for some donors at each locus, only the typed subset was used in association tests. A cluster of highly shared sequence variants was judged likely to be a technical artifact of the sequencing pipeline. Broadly in line with IMGT annotations, most TCR beta V segments showed up in productive rearrangements about 90% or about 30% of the time in an earlier analysis of several hundred of the donors. In vitro tests confirmed that a few of the cytomegalovirus-associated TCR beta chains recognize cytomegalovirus antigens. According to a later analysis, parvovirus B19, influenza, CMV and Epstein-Barr virus appeared linked to several top co-occurrence clusters. The earlier analysis of approximately 540 of the donors excluded approximately 17 rarely observed V segments, including chromosome 9 orphons, because counts were too low. This cohort had only TCR beta chains sequenced, and the lack of alpha or paired-chain data limited which features could be detected. A total of 164 TCR beta chains were listed by the study as associated with cytomegalovirus. The presence/absence analyses assumed that sequencing depth was roughly uniform across donors, and that assumption may not be true. Specific HLA alleles were associated with about 17,000 TCR beta sequences at a false discovery rate of 0.05 in a later analysis. Because the 87-base-pair reads could not distinguish some IMGT-functional V segments, including TRBV6-2 and TRBV6-3, those segments were excluded. Most TCR sequences were observed very rarely across donors, whereas some public TCRs were present in many individuals. According to a later genetic analysis, donors in an Asian-associated ancestry cluster had fewer N-insertions in productive TCRs than the approximately 700-donor mean. In a later analysis, the rate of TCR association differed among HLA loci, with DRB1 alleles having the most associated TCRs and HLA-C alleles having the fewest. According to the authors, the approach could potentially be generalized to other disease states and immunological phenotypes. The only immune exposure information available for the cohort was CMV serostatus. Correlated functional status among segregating V segments might be attributable to linkage disequilibrium, but an unknown experimental factor could not be ruled out. In a later genetic analysis, a missense DCLRE1C variant was associated with V-gene and J-gene trimming of TCR beta chains, and the association was replicated in an independent cohort. Strong co-occurrence of HLA alleles, especially DR and DQ, made assigning TCR associations to individual alleles difficult.

Library creation used the immunoSEQ multiplex PCR assay. The multiplex PCR relied on a mix of 60 forward primers for TCR Vbeta segments and 13 reverse primers for TCR Jbeta segments. The CDR3 region of rearranged TCR beta genes was amplified from genomic DNA with a multiplex PCR assay. The Illumina HiSeq System was used to sequence the amplified TCR beta libraries as 87-base-pair reads. Concerning the study's data processing: In a later analysis, some 80 million unique TCR beta chains were counted across the approximately 640 repertoires, and approximately 11 million of these chains were shared by at least two donors. A nearest-neighbor algorithm error-corrected the raw reads and collapsed the reads into unique sequences, merging closely related sequences to remove PCR and sequencing errors. Alignment of CDR3 sequences to IMGT reference sequences was used to assign V, D and J gene segments. For a sequence to be retained, at least a six-nucleotide match to both a V gene segment and a J gene segment was required. Rearrangements were called productive when the CDR3 lacked stop codons and stayed in frame with V and J; all others were non-productive. CDR3 was defined by IMGT convention, running from the second conserved V-encoded cysteine to the conserved J-encoded phenylalanine. Sequences without an unambiguous match to a single V gene segment were excluded from the earlier analysis of about 640 of the donors. In an earlier analysis of several hundred of the donors, V segments were called functional above 56.7% productive rearrangements and were called segregating when the between-donor standard deviation exceeded 5%. A statistical classification framework was built to diagnose cytomegalovirus status from the catalog of TCR beta chain sequences. V and J gene assignment, in a later analysis, came from comparing TCR nucleotide sequences with IMGT/GENE-DB human TR gene sequences. In a later analysis, CDR3 sequences and most-parsimonious VDJ recombination scenarios were assigned using the TCRdist pipeline. In a later analysis, every TCR beta chain was defined by the combination of its CDR3 amino acid sequence and its V-gene family, and reads without a unique V-gene family were dropped. As a way to deal with suspected cross-contamination and a sequencing artifact, a later analysis dropped 450 to 700 nucleotide sequences that were highly shared and had low generation probability. In a later analysis, a clonal expansion index for each public chain was calculated from normalized within-repertoire ranks of inferred template counts. In a later analysis, generation probabilities were computed with a VDJ recombination model fitted to out-of-frame rearrangements, and the resulting probabilities were checked against IGoR. In a later analysis, TCR-TCR, TCR-HLA and TCR-CMV co-occurrence was scored with hypergeometric tests, and a repertoire-size bias correction was applied to TCR pairs. In a later analysis, false discovery rates were estimated by permuting HLA or CMV assignments 20 times. A later analysis grouped co-occurring TCRs with DBSCAN, adding TCRdist sequence similarity when clustering within HLA-allele-positive subsets. Repertoires with fewer than 30,000 or more than 120,000 public chains, plus five repertoires with anomalous nucleotide sharing, were excluded from co-occurrence clustering. Imported from immuneACCESS, the table was reduced by TCRdb to in-frame sequences with V and J called. These copies leave out some clones; in studies compared against another copy, an unresolved V gene accounts for under half, and the cause of the remainder is not known. That table furnishes V, J and clone size, whereas the DNA furnished D and trimming. Here the sample has about 65,000 clones; less than 70% occur a single time. Roughly 2.8% of the sample lies in the top ten.

Recombination connected TRBV29-1 to TRBJ2-3; the central 8 bases match TRBD2. Sequencing was carried out using PBMCs. The sequence came from a young man in good health and CMV-seronegative. The CDR3 protein sequence reads: CSVVWTSRLIRDTQYF. The nucleotide sequence is TGCAGCGTAGTCTGGACTAGCAGGCTTATACGAGATACGCAGTATTTT.